The 26 T cell receptor beta chains given below trace back to one sample, sequenced in a study of cytomegalovirus exposure and HLA in healthy donors. Profiling relied on immunoSEQ multiplex PCR, and the TCRdb table lists in-frame clones only, not all of them. The top ten hold 0.37% of the sample, which has a few hundred thousand clones, around 90% seen once. What was sequenced was PBMCs. These receptors were obtained from a woman between 18 and 30 years old in good health and CMV-seronegative.

The V call is TRBV7-3, the J call TRBJ2-5; no reliable D call. Germline V gives CDR1 SGHTA, CDR2 FQGTGA. The CDR3 runs 13 residues. V shed 1 base and J shed 2 bases, with 5 bases lying between them. CDR3 in amino acids: CASSLMRQETQYF. CDR3 coding DNA: TGTGCCAGCAGCTTAATGCGGCAAGAGACCCAGTACTTC.

The genes are TRBV6-1 and TRBJ2-3; 13 nucleotides align to TRBD2. The CDR3 has 15 residues. The V gene's germline CDR1 is MNHNS and CDR2 SASEGT. Losses at the gene ends were 7 bases for V and 0 bases for J; bases not matched to a gene: 1. CDR3 sequence (DNA): TGTGCCAGCAAGGGACTAGCGGGGAGCACAGATACGCAGTATTTT. As protein: CASKGLAGSTDTQYF.

The V and J genes are TRBV18 and TRBJ2-2, with D perhaps TRBD1 (6 bases). Germline V gives CDR1 KGHSH, CDR2 LQKENI. The CDR3 extends over 17 amino acids. With 4 bases removed from V and 0 bases from J, the gap between germline ends came to 15 bases. CDR3 DNA: TGTGCCAGCTCACGACAAGCGACAGGCTCGAACACCGGGGAGCTGTTTTTT. Translation gives CASSRQATGSNTGELFF.

V usage is TRBV6-6 and J usage is TRBJ2-3; 9 bases fit TRBD2. Germline CDR1 and CDR2: MNHNY and SVGAGI (reference sequence). The CDR3 length is 15 residues. V shed 5 bases, J shed 2 bases, and the junction held 5 bases outside the gene matches. The CDR3 loop is CASSPTSGLTDTQYF. CDR3 coding DNA: TGTGCCAGCAGTCCGACTAGCGGACTCACAGATACGCAGTATTTT.

The chain combines TRBV15 with TRBJ1-5; perhaps TRBD1 as D (5 bases). Germline V gene data show CDR1 as LNHNV and CDR2 as YYDKDF (reference sequence). This CDR3 has 13 amino acids. The V gene lost 4 bases and the J gene lost 4 bases, with 8 bases spanning the gap. This chain's CDR3 is CATSKGVNQPQHF. In DNA, the CDR3 is TGTGCCACCAGCAAAGGGGTTAATCAGCCCCAGCATTTT.

Concerning this clone: Different DNA sequences within this sample yield the same CDR3. The chain links TRBV6-1 to TRBJ2-7, with D unresolved. The CDR3 is made up of 13 amino acids. V lost 1 base and J lost 0, with 4 bases in between. Germline values: CDR1 MNHNS, CDR2 SASEGT. The CDR3 loop reads CASSEGGSYEQYF. The DNA of the CDR3 is TGTGCCAGCAGTGAAGGCGGCTCCTACGAGCAGTACTTC.

The genes are TRBV5-1 and TRBJ1-3; D is possibly TRBD1 (6 bases). Germline assignment: CDR1 SGHRS and CDR2 YFSETQ. CDR3 length equals 15 residues. The V end lost 2 bases, the J end lost 0 bases, and 9 bases lay between the germline ends. The CDR3 region is CASSLQGSSGNTIYF. In DNA, the CDR3 is TGCGCCAGCAGCTTACAGGGCTCCTCTGGAAACACCATATATTTT. The full variable domain, its missing parts supplied by reference TRBV5-1 and TRBJ1-3, is KAGVTQTPRYLIKTRGQQVTLSCSPISGHRSVSWYQQTPGQGLQFLFEYFSETQRNKGNFPGRFSGRQFSNSRSEMNVSTLELGDSALYLCASSLQGSSGNTIYFGEGSWLTVV.

The chain joins TRBV7-8 to TRBJ1-5; D gene uncertain. Germline V gene sequence: CDR1 SGHVS, CDR2 FQNEAQ. This CDR3 is 15 amino acids long. V gave up 4 bases and J gave up 5 bases, with 15 bases separating them. CDR3 nucleotides: TGTGCCAGCAGCTCGACGTGGCGTGCGGATCAGCCCCAGCATTTT. As protein: CASSSTWRADQPQHF.

As to this clone: Other DNA sequences in the same sample also yield this CDR3. The chain joins TRBV10-2 to TRBJ1-2; 10 positions agree with TRBD1. This CDR3 has 14 residues. Germline assignment: CDR1 WSHSY and CDR2 SAAADI. V lost 6 bases to trimming and J lost 2 bases; unmatched junction nucleotides: 3. The CDR3 nucleotides are TGCGCCAGCAGCCGGACAGGGGGGAACTATGGCTACACCTTC. Protein product: CASSRTGGNYGYTF.

The chain carries TRBV27 and TRBJ2-3; 9 nucleotides align to TRBD2. The ends lost 3 bases at V and 10 bases at J; junction bases unmatched: 5. CDR3 length equals 13 residues. CDR1 and CDR2 from the germline V gene are MNHEY and SMNVEV (reference sequence). The CDR3 region has the DNA TGTGCCAGCAGTTTGCAGCGGGGGGACGCGCAGTATTTT. Translated: CASSLQRGDAQYF.

This chain connects TRBV6-5 to TRBJ1-2; a possible D gene is TRBD1 (6 bases). From germline, CDR1 is MNHEY and CDR2 SVGAGI. Trimming removed 4 bases at V and 7 bases at J, with 13 bases between. This CDR3 comprises 13 residues. CDR3 amino acids: CASSWTAESGYTF. The CDR3 nucleotides are TGTGCCAGCAGTTGGACAGCCGAATCTGGCTACACCTTC.

The CDR3: CASSLTRTGELFF. DNA for the CDR3: TGTGCCAGCAGCTTAACTCGCACCGGGGAGCTGTTTTTT. This chain joins TRBV5-4 and TRBJ2-2; no clear D. The CDR3 runs 13 residues. Trimming left V 2 bases short and J 4 bases short, with 6 bases between. Germline values: CDR1 SGHNT, CDR2 YYREEE (reference sequence).

The J gene is TRBJ2-3, the V gene TRBV13; 10 bases agree with TRBD2. V was pared by 0 bases and J by 0 bases, with 3 bases of the junction left unmatched. Germline assignment: CDR1 PRHDT and CDR2 FYEKMQ (reference sequence). This CDR3 is built from 17 residues. CDR3 in amino acids: CASSLGAAGGSTDTQYF. CDR3 nucleotides: TGTGCCAGCAGCTTAGGCGCAGCGGGGGGGAGCACAGATACGCAGTATTTT.

J is TRBJ2-1 and V is TRBV5-4, with 8 bases that match TRBD2. V shed 3 bases and J 0 bases; nucleotides not matched to a gene: 11. Germline-derived CDR1 and CDR2 are SGHNT and YYREEE (reference sequence). This CDR3 is 18 amino acids long. In nucleotides, the CDR3 is TGTGCCAGCAGCTCACGCTCGGGGGGGGTTAGCTCCTACAATGAGCAGTTCTTC. The encoded protein is CASSSRSGGVSSYNEQFF.

The chain recombines TRBV4-3 with TRBJ2-2, with 7 nucleotides matching TRBD2. Germline V lookup: CDR1 LGHNA, CDR2 YSLEER. Trimming took 1 base from V and 1 from J; bases not matched to a gene: 6. This CDR3 spans 17 amino acids. In DNA, the CDR3 is TGCGCCAGCAGCCAAGCCAGAGGGAGGGGGAACACCGGGGAGCTGTTTTTT. Translation gives CASSQARGRGNTGELFF.

This chain links TRBV5-4 with TRBJ2-3; D is perhaps TRBD2 (5 bases). The CDR3 covers 16 residues. CDR1 and CDR2 from the germline V gene are SGHNT and YYREEE (reference sequence). Trimming removed 4 bases from V and 2 bases from J, with 17 bases in between. The CDR3 region has the DNA TGTGCCAGCAGCCCGAATGTGAGGGCCCACACAGATACGCAGTATTTT. Translating gives CASSPNVRAHTDTQYF.

CDR3 bases: TGTGCCAGCAGTTCCCCTCTAGGCCGCAATGAGCAGTTCTTC. Its translation: CASSSPLGRNEQFF. The chain links TRBV27 to TRBJ2-1, with D uncertain. V was pared by 4 bases and J by 6 bases, with 13 bases between. The germline V gene encodes CDR1 MNHEY and CDR2 SMNVEV (reference sequence). The CDR3 loop spans 14 amino acids.

This clone was recorded only once. The chain carries TRBV14 and TRBJ2-7; TRBD2 aligns across 7 bases. Germline CDR1 reads SGHDN; CDR2 reads FVKESK. This CDR3 is built from 17 residues. V trimming: 1 base; J trimming: 6 bases; junction bases outside the gene matches: 15. In DNA form, the CDR3 reads TGTGCCAGCAGCCAAGTCCCCCTAGCGGACCTTTGGGGCGAGCAGTACTTC. Translating gives CASSQVPLADLWGEQYF.

This clone was picked up one time. The J gene is TRBJ2-5, the V gene TRBV7-2; TRBD2 matches at 8 bases. The trim removed 5 bases at V and 7 bases at J, leaving 12 bases unmatched. Germline CDR1 is SGHTA and CDR2 is FQGNSA. There are 15 residues in the CDR3. The CDR3 DNA reads TGTGCCAGCAGCAGGGGTCTAGCGGGTTCAGGGACCCAGTACTTC. Its protein is CASSRGLAGSGTQYF.

The chain combines TRBV29-1 with TRBJ1-1; D is possibly TRBD1 (5 bases). The germline V gene has CDR1 SQVTM and CDR2 ANQGSEA. V lost 8 bases and J 0 bases, leaving 13 bases between the germline ends. This CDR3 is built from 13 residues. CDR3 bases: TGCAGCTCCCCCGGAGGGGTGAACACTGAAGCTTTCTTT. Its translation: CSSPGGVNTEAFF.

This chain uses TRBV27 with TRBJ1-5; D not certain. Per germline, CDR1 MNHEY and CDR2 SMNVEV (reference sequence). This CDR3 has 14 residues. V shed 2 bases and J shed 10 bases, with 15 bases lying between them. The CDR3 is CASSLREGANPQHF. The CDR3 nucleotides read TGTGCCAGCAGTTTACGGGAGGGAGCAAATCCCCAGCATTTT.

This rearrangement joins TRBV28 to TRBJ1-1; 7 nucleotides align to TRBD1. In germline, CDR1 is MDHEN, CDR2 SYDVKM. V lost 6 bases, J lost 4 bases, and 2 bases stayed unmatched. This CDR3 has 12 residues. CDR3 nucleotides: TGTGCCAGCAGGACAGGGTTCACTGAAGCTTTCTTT. It encodes CASRTGFTEAFF.

The V and J genes are TRBV5-1 and TRBJ1-2, with D perhaps matching TRBD1 (6 bases). This CDR3 region has 15 residues. V shed 4 bases and J shed 2 bases, with 15 bases lying between them. Germline V gene lookup returns CDR1 SGHRS and CDR2 YFSETQ. CDR3 nucleotide sequence: TGCGCCAGCAGCCCAACGGGACACCCGAACTATGGCTACACCTTC. It specifies CASSPTGHPNYGYTF.

The rearrangement uses TRBV7-2 and TRBJ1-1; D ambiguous. CDR1 SGHTA and CDR2 FQGNSA come from the germline V gene. CDR3 length equals 15 residues. The V end lost 1 base, the J end lost 5 bases, and 14 bases lay between the germline ends. The CDR3 sequence: CASSLGVGRRTEAFF. CDR3 DNA sequence: TGTGCCAGCAGCTTAGGAGTGGGGAGAAGGACTGAAGCTTTCTTT.

The V gene is TRBV7-9, the J gene TRBJ2-3, with D perhaps TRBD2 (6 bases). V gave up 2 bases and J gave up 0 bases, with 18 bases separating them. The CDR3 covers 18 residues. CDR1 and CDR2 (germline): SEHNR, FQNEAQ (reference sequence). CDR3 sequence reads: CASSLIQASRGSTDTQYF. In DNA, the CDR3 is TGTGCCAGCAGCTTAATTCAGGCCAGCCGGGGGAGCACAGATACGCAGTATTTT.

The chain recombines TRBV28 with TRBJ2-7; D not resolved. CDR1 and CDR2 from the germline V gene are MDHEN and SYDVKM. The CDR3 runs to 14 residues. The V and J ends lost 2 bases and 2 bases respectively, with 10 bases between them. As DNA, the CDR3 is TGTGCCAGCAGTTTAAGGCGGATTCCCTACGAGCAGTACGTC. It codes for CASSLRRIPYEQYV.